The 29 T cell receptor beta chains in this list originate from one sample, sequenced in a study of early T cells in non-severe SARS-CoV-2 infection. TCRdb independently ran MiXCR on the 5' RACE reads; one entry per CDR3 protein. The repertoire holds 85,000 to 100,000 distinct CDR3 sequences, roughly 13% seen once, with about 2.1% in the top ten. Sequencing used whole blood. Receptors were obtained from an adult who was a healthcare worker with PCR-confirmed SARS-CoV-2 infection or an uninfected control (not recorded which).

Only a few counts were recorded for this clonotype. The chain combines TRBV7-9 with TRBJ1-6; the match to TRBD1 covers 7 bases. The CDR3 loop spans 13 amino acids. Germline V gene data show CDR1 as SEHNR and CDR2 as FQNEAQ (reference sequence). V trimming: 4 bases; J trimming: 10 bases; junction bases outside the gene matches: 4. The CDR3 DNA reads as TGTGCCAGCAGCTCCTACAGGGGCTCACCCCTCCACTTT. This translates into CASSSYRGSPLHF.

This clonotype has just a few counts. V is TRBV5-6 and J is TRBJ1-2; the D is unclear. Germline values: CDR1 SGHDT, CDR2 YYEEEE. The CDR3 is 13 residues long. V shed 3 bases and J shed 3 bases, with 9 bases lying between them. CDR3 bases: TGTGCCAGCAGCTCAACACGTCACTATGGCTACACCTTC. Translating it yields CASSSTRHYGYTF.

The rearrangement joins TRBV11-2 to TRBJ2-7; D gene ambiguous. The CDR3 has 14 amino acids. Germline V gene lookup returns CDR1 SGHAT and CDR2 FQNNGV. Between the trimmed V and J ends, which lost 3 bases and 2 bases, there was a span of 11 bases. The CDR3 protein is CASSFDEFAYEQYF. Here the CDR3 DNA reads TGTGCCAGCAGCTTCGACGAATTCGCCTACGAGCAGTACTTC.

The V and J genes are TRBV7-2 and TRBJ2-1; TRBD1 or TRBD2 may be the D gene (5 bases each). This CDR3 is built from 15 residues. CDR1 is SGHTA and CDR2 is FQGNSA in the germline V gene. The V and J ends lost 3 bases and 4 bases respectively, with 13 bases between them. The CDR3 DNA follows: TGTGCCAGCAGCTTTCGGGACGCCCGTTACAATGAGCAGTTCTTC. Translated, it gives CASSFRDARYNEQFF.

The chain couples TRBV11-3 to TRBJ2-1; maybe TRBD2 (6 bases). The V end was cut by 4 bases, the J end by 7 bases, with 14 bases between. The CDR3 extends over 14 amino acids. The germline CDR1 and CDR2 sequences are SGHNT and YENEEA. The CDR3 reads CASSSTPAGNEQFF. In DNA, the CDR3 is TGTGCCAGCAGCTCCACTCCCGCGGGGAATGAGCAGTTCTTC. Together with reference TRBV11-3 and TRBJ2-1, the CDR3 gives the full variable domain: EAGVVQSPRYKIIEKKQPVAFWCNPISGHNTLYWYLQNLGQGPELLIRYENEEAVDDSQLPKDRFSAERLKGVDSTLKIQPAELGDSAVYLCASSSTPAGNEQFFGPGTRLTVL.

This clonotype appeared many times. The chain uses TRBV4-1 and TRBJ2-1, with D perhaps TRBD1 (5 bases). This CDR3 comprises 15 residues. V dropped 1 base and J dropped 2 bases, with 9 bases sitting between them. Looked up from germline, CDR1 is MGHRA and CDR2 is YSYEKL. The CDR3 DNA follows: TGCGCCAGCAGCCAAGGGACACTTACCTACAATGAGCAGTTCTTC. Encoded protein: CASSQGTLTYNEQFF.

This sequence joins TRBV6-6 and TRBJ2-7; 7 bases are a match to TRBD2. This CDR3 comprises 15 residues. V dropped 1 base and J dropped 5; count of bases not matched to a gene: 8. Germline-derived CDR1 and CDR2 are MNHNY and SVGAGI (reference sequence). This CDR3 reads CASSYFRLANDEQYF. In nucleotides, the CDR3 is TGTGCCAGCAGTTACTTCCGACTAGCTAACGACGAGCAGTACTTC.

This clonotype turned up a few times. The V gene is TRBV29-1, the J gene TRBJ2-7; a possible D gene is TRBD2 (6 bases). The germline V gene has CDR1 SQVTM and CDR2 ANQGSEA. V was cut by 4 bases and J by 7 bases, with 26 bases left in between. The CDR3 runs to 16 residues. The CDR3 DNA follows: TGCAGCGTTGGCCCTAGGGGAGAGGAGGGACCCAGAGAGCAGTACTTC. Protein: CSVGPRGEEGPREQYF.

The chain uses TRBV29-1 and TRBJ2-7, with 7 bases lining up with TRBD1. The V segment lost 7 bases and the J segment 4 bases; nucleotides outside the gene matches: 7. CDR1 and CDR2 (germline): SQVTM, ANQGSEA. This CDR3 has 12 amino acids. The CDR3 region has the DNA TGCAGCGGGGGACAGACTTTATACGAGCAGTACTTC. Its translation: CSGGQTLYEQYF.

The V gene is TRBV29-1, the J gene TRBJ1-1; 7 bases line up with TRBD1. Germline CDR1 SQVTM, CDR2 ANQGSEA. V lost 4 bases and J lost 1; bases outside the gene matches: 3. The length of the CDR3 is 13 residues. CDR3 sequence reads: CSVARDRNTEAFF. CDR3 bases: TGCAGCGTTGCCCGGGACAGGAACACTGAAGCTTTCTTT.

The rearrangement links TRBV20-1 to TRBJ2-7, with D perhaps given as TRBD1 or TRBD2 (5 bases each). The length of the CDR3 is 15 residues. Germline values: CDR1 DFQATT, CDR2 SNEGSKA (reference sequence). Trimming removed 2 bases from V and 0 bases from J, with 14 bases in between. DNA of the CDR3: TGCAGTGCTAGACCGGGGACCTTAAGCTCCTACGAGCAGTACTTC. It encodes CSARPGTLSSYEQYF.

This clonotype was observed many times. V and J are TRBV12-3 or TRBV12-4 and TRBJ1-2; D call uncertain. The CDR3 runs 13 residues. V gave up 5 bases and J gave up 1 base, with 8 bases separating them. CDR3 in DNA: TGTGCCAGCAGTACCGATCATAACTATGGCTACACCTTC. It codes for CASSTDHNYGYTF.

This clonotype has more than one count but fewer than ten. This chain links TRBV2 with TRBJ2-1, with 8 bases matching TRBD2. The J segment lost 5 bases and the V segment lost 7 bases, leaving 10 bases of the junction unmatched. The CDR3 spans 15 residues. Germline V gives CDR1 SNHLY, CDR2 FYNNEI. Written as DNA, the CDR3 is TGTGCCAGCAACCCCCGTGGAGCGGGGGACAATGAGCAGTTCTTC. Amino acid sequence: CASNPRGAGDNEQFF.

This clonotype has a count of ten or more. The chain has TRBV6-1 and TRBJ1-5; 7 nucleotides agree with TRBD1. Per the germline V gene, CDR1 is MNHNS and CDR2 is SASEGT. This CDR3 region has 15 residues. The V segment lost 5 bases and the J segment 6 bases; nucleotides outside the gene matches: 10. The CDR3 spells CASSPSDRRVQPQHF. CDR3 DNA sequence: TGTGCCAGCAGTCCCTCGGACAGGAGGGTTCAGCCCCAGCATTTT.

There are a few counts of this clonotype. The chain is built from TRBV6-1 and TRBJ1-4; no firm D call. This CDR3 comprises 12 residues. CDR1 is MNHNS, CDR2 SASEGT, per germline. V was trimmed by 6 bases and J by 3 bases, leaving 5 bases between them. The CDR3 region has the DNA TGTGCCAGCAGATCAGCTAATGAAAAACTGTTTTTT. Its translation is CASRSANEKLFF.

This clonotype was counted between two and nine times. The chain carries TRBV4-3 and TRBJ2-1; 7 bases match TRBD2. Germline V gene data show CDR1 as LGHNA and CDR2 as YSLEER. V trimming: 3 bases; J trimming: 14 bases; junction bases outside the gene matches: 7. The CDR3 is 12 residues long. The chain's CDR3 is CASSHGLDRKFF. CDR3 in DNA: TGCGCCAGCAGCCATGGACTAGATCGGAAGTTCTTC.

This clonotype turned up a few times. J is TRBJ2-1 and V is TRBV28, with D maybe TRBD2 (6 bases). V lost 6 bases to trimming and J lost 8 bases, with 8 bases between them. The CDR3 has 11 residues. The germline CDR1 and CDR2 sequences are MDHEN and SYDVKM. CDR3 DNA sequence: TGTGCCAGCAGGTGGAGGGATGAGCAGTTCTTC. The encoded protein is CASRWRDEQFF.

This clonotype occurred a few times. J is TRBJ1-6 and V is TRBV28; TRBD1 matches 7 bases. Per germline, CDR1 MDHEN and CDR2 SYDVKM. There are 16 residues in the CDR3. V was clipped by 4 bases and J by 2 bases; unmatched bases: 5. The CDR3 DNA follows: TGTGCCAGCAGTTCCACAGGGGTACCCTATAATTCACCCCTCCACTTT. Encoded protein: CASSSTGVPYNSPLHF.

This clonotype was seen more than once but under ten times. The chain uses TRBV2 and TRBJ2-2; possible D gene TRBD2, 6 bases. The germline gives CDR1 SNHLY, CDR2 FYNNEI. Trimming removed 4 bases at V and 5 bases at J, with 11 bases between. This CDR3 has 14 residues. DNA for the CDR3: TGTGCCAGCAGTGGGCCCGGGGGTACCGGGGAGCTGTTTTTT. Its protein product is CASSGPGGTGELFF.

This clonotype has a handful of counts. This sequence joins TRBV3-1 and TRBJ1-2; D uncertain. The germline gives CDR1 LGHDT, CDR2 YNNKEL (reference sequence). Trimming shortened V by 1 base and J by 6 bases, and 12 bases separated the two germline ends. The CDR3 runs 14 residues. The CDR3 here is CASSQVVGADGYTF. For the CDR3, the DNA is TGTGCCAGCAGCCAAGTGGTGGGAGCTGATGGCTACACCTTC.

This sequence joins TRBV7-2 and TRBJ1-1; 9 nucleotides line up with TRBD1. Germline V CDR1 and CDR2: SGHTA, FQGNSA. Trimming took 5 bases from V and 5 from J; bases not matched to a gene: 6. The CDR3 loop spans 14 amino acids. The CDR3 DNA follows: TGTGCCAGCAGCATCCGGGACAGGGTTACTGAAGCTTTCTTT. Protein product: CASSIRDRVTEAFF. Looking up the rest from reference TRBV7-2 and TRBJ1-1 gives the full variable domain: GAGVSQSPSNKVTEKGKDVELRCDPISGHTALYWYRQSLGQGLEFLIYFQGNSAPDKSGLPSDRFSAERTGGSVSTLTIQRTQQEDSAVYLCASSIRDRVTEAFFGQGTRLTVV.

In this sample, this clonotype turned up many times. The rearrangement uses TRBV27 and TRBJ2-5; the match to TRBD1 covers 9 bases. The ends lost 4 bases at V and 8 bases at J; junction bases unmatched: 8. CDR1 is MNHEY and CDR2 is SMNVEV in the germline V gene (reference sequence). The CDR3 contains 14 residues. The CDR3 DNA reads TGTGCCAGCAGTTCTCCCGGGACAGGGAAAACCCAGTACTTC. It specifies CASSSPGTGKTQYF.

V is TRBV7-9 and J is TRBJ2-2, with D possibly being TRBD2 (6 bases). CDR1 is SEHNR, CDR2 FQNEAQ, per germline (reference sequence). The CDR3 contains 17 residues. V was cut by 2 bases and J by 1 base, with 14 bases left in between. In DNA, the CDR3 is TGTGCCAGCAGCTTAAGGGAAACGGGACTGAACACCGGGGAGCTGTTTTTT. Translation gives CASSLRETGLNTGELFF.

This chain connects TRBV2 to TRBJ2-1; D is perhaps TRBD2 (7 bases). Germline V lookup: CDR1 SNHLY, CDR2 FYNNEI. V gave up 2 bases and J gave up 14 bases, with 16 bases separating them. The CDR3 sequence is 13 residues long. DNA of the CDR3: TGTGCCAGCAGTGAATTCGTGGGGGGGCCTAAGTTCTTC. Translated: CASSEFVGGPKFF. Variable domain in full (rest from reference TRBV2 and TRBJ2-1): EPEVTQTPSHQVTQMGQEVILRCVPISNHLYFYWYRQILGQKVEFLVSFYNNEISEKSEIFDDQFSVERPDGSNFTLKIRSTKLEDSAMYFCASSEFVGGPKFFGPGTRLTVL.

This clonotype has more than one count but fewer than ten. V is TRBV11-2 and J is TRBJ1-1, with 8 bases lining up with TRBD1. Germline V gene lookup returns CDR1 SGHAT and CDR2 FQNNGV. The CDR3 consists of 15 residues. V lost 5 bases and J lost 1; bases outside the gene matches: 6. CDR3 loop: CASSRHRGANTEAFF. In nucleotides, the CDR3 is TGTGCCAGCAGCCGTCACAGGGGGGCGAACACTGAAGCTTTCTTT.

This clonotype was picked up a small number of times. This sequence joins TRBV20-1 and TRBJ1-2; tentative D call: TRBD1 (5 bases). With 5 bases removed from V and 7 bases from J, the gap between germline ends came to 17 bases. Looked up from germline, CDR1 is DFQATT and CDR2 is SNEGSKA (reference sequence). This CDR3 has 13 residues. This CDR3 reads CSAGGGSNRGYTF. Here the CDR3 DNA reads TGCAGTGCTGGGGGGGGAAGTAATCGTGGCTACACCTTC.

This clonotype was recorded a few times. The chain joins TRBV7-9 to TRBJ2-5, with D possibly being TRBD2 (6 bases). The CDR3 spans 14 residues. Per the germline V gene, CDR1 is SEHNR and CDR2 is FQNEAQ (reference sequence). V was trimmed by 4 bases and J by 7 bases, leaving 16 bases between them. CDR3 nucleotides: TGTGCCAGCAGCTCTAGAGTTCAGGGAGGGACCCAGTACTTC. The encoded protein is CASSSRVQGGTQYF. The variable domain in full, completed from reference TRBV7-9 and TRBJ2-5, reads DTGVSQNPRHKITKRGQNVTFRCDPISEHNRLYWYRQTLGQGPEFLTYFQNEAQLEKSRLLSDRFSAERPKGSFSTLEIQRTEQGDSAMYLCASSSRVQGGTQYFGPGTRLLVL.

This clonotype was picked up many times. V gene TRBV5-1 combines with J gene TRBJ1-2; no firm D call. The germline CDR1 and CDR2 sequences are SGHRS and YFSETQ. The CDR3 length is 14 residues. Trimming took 0 bases from V and 3 from J, leaving 9 bases between them. CDR3: CASSLEADHYGYTF. The CDR3 DNA is TGCGCCAGCAGCTTGGAGGCCGACCACTATGGCTACACCTTC.

This clonotype showed up many times. The chain carries TRBV6-5 and TRBJ2-6; D is undetermined. The CDR3 is made up of 14 amino acids. Trimming took 2 bases from V and 1 from J, leaving 3 bases between them. In germline, CDR1 is MNHEY, CDR2 SVGAGI. CDR3 coding DNA: TGTGCCAGCAGTTACGGGTCTGGGGCCAACGTCCTGACTTTC. Translated: CASSYGSGANVLTF.